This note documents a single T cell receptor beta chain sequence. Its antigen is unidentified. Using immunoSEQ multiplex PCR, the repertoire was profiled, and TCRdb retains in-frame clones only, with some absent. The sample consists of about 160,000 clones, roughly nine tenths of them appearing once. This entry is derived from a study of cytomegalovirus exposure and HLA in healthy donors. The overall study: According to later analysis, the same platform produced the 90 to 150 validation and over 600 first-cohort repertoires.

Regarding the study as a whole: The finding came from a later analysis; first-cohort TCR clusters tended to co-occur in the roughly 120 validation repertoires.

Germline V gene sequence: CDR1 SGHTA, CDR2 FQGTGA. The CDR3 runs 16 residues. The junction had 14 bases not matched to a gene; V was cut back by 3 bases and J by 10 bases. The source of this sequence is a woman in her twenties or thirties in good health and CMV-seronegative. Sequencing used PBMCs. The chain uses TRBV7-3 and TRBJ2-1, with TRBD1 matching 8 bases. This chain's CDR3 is CASSFERRDRRREQFF. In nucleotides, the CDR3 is TGTGCCAGCAGCTTCGAGCGCCGGGACAGGCGAAGAGAGCAGTTCTTC.